This T cell receptor (beta chain) appears in the sequencing data of a study of OX40 agonist ivuxolimab in advanced cancers. Turning to the study itself: Having had anti-PD-1, anti-PD-L1 or anti-CTLA-4 therapy before was allowed, and 40% to 45% had some.

Sampled blood was obtained at baseline, cycle 4 day 1, and cycle 7 day 1. The assay was immunoSEQ multiplex PCR, and TCRdb's table has in-frame clones only and misses some. The sample records fewer than 90,000 clones, 93% being singletons. The V gene's germline CDR1 is MGHDK and CDR2 SYGVNS. This CDR3 is 15 amino acids long. J was trimmed by 2 bases and V by 9 bases; bases with no gene match: 9. The chain is built from TRBV25-1 and TRBJ2-2; 7 bases align to TRBD2. This material consisted of CD4+ or CD8+ T cells sorted from blood, taken in a trial of the OX40 agonist ivuxolimab. The receptor comes from an adult with an advanced solid tumor such as melanoma, head and neck, liver or kidney cancer. The CDR3 DNA is TGTGCCAGTCAAAAGCCGGGACTAAACACCGGGGAGCTGTTTTTT. Protein product: CASQKPGLNTGELFF.